This T cell receptor beta chain stems from a study of blood T cell repertoires in COVID-19. Study as a whole: T cells, B-cell-depleted T cells, or PBMCs supplied cDNA or gDNA.

The CDR3 length is 16 residues. Germline-derived CDR1 and CDR2 are KGHSH and LQKENI. The V gene end was trimmed by 6 bases and the J gene end by 7 bases; junction bases not matched to a gene: 16. Original methodology: Researchers report that nucleated cell counts were estimated from reference gene primer amplification. Some clones are missing from TCRdb's copy, which holds only in-frame ones; the method was immunoSEQ multiplex PCR. The V and J calls and clone size come from that table; D and trimming were worked out from the DNA. The profile shows about 130,000 clones, about 80% of them singletons. Sequencing was carried out using peripheral blood. This sequence originates from a woman aged 45-60 years with acute or convalescent COVID-19. The chain links TRBV18 to TRBJ1-2; 8 bases map to TRBD1. CDR3 DNA sequence: TGTGCCAGCTCGCGGGACAGGTCGAACTTAGTAGCTGGCTACACCTTC. Translated, it gives CASSRDRSNLVAGYTF.